The 30 T cell receptor beta chains listed next were all sequenced from one sample in a study of post-analysis software for immune sequencing data. Points from the study as a whole: TRBV5-6, TRBV5-1 and TRBV20-1 were among four to six TRBV segments more frequent in patients than controls.

No antigen has been assigned to these receptors. TCR beta cDNA libraries had unique molecular identifiers. In TCRdb, the PCR reads were re-called with MiXCR into one record per CDR3 protein. The table lists 650,000 to 850,000 distinct CDR3 sequences, approximately 44% of them singletons. The sequencing sample was made of blood. The receptors were sampled from a girl between 5 and 17 years old with multiple sclerosis.

The V and J genes are TRBV30 and TRBJ2-1; 9 positions match TRBD2. V shed 4 bases, J shed 3 bases, and the junction held 22 bases outside the gene matches. This CDR3 is 20 amino acids long. From germline, CDR1 is GTSNPN and CDR2 SVGIG (reference sequence). The CDR3 bases are TGTGCCTGGACTACCTGTTTATTCAGGGCTAGCGGGATACTCTACAATGAGCAGTTCTTC. Translation gives CAWTTCLFRASGILYNEQFF.

This clonotype showed up just once. V is TRBV5-4 and J is TRBJ2-1; D is perhaps TRBD2 (6 bases). V shed 4 bases and J shed 8 bases, with 25 bases lying between them. This CDR3 contains 17 residues. Looked up from germline, CDR1 is SGHNT and CDR2 is YYREEE (reference sequence). The CDR3 region is CASSRGLGLRGLDEQFF. CDR3 bases: TGTGCCAGCAGCCGTGGCCTGGGACTCAGAGGATTGGATGAGCAGTTCTTC. The entire variable domain, with the rest obtained from reference TRBV5-4 and TRBJ2-1, is as follows: ETGVTQSPTHLIKTRGQQVTLRCSSQSGHNTVSWYQQALGQGPQFIFQYYREEENGRGNFPPRFSGLQFPNYSSELNVNALELDDSALYLCASSRGLGLRGLDEQFFGPGTRLTVL.

This clonotype was found once. The chain has TRBV12-3 or TRBV12-4 and TRBJ1-5; D not certain. The ends were cut back, 2 bases at V and 0 bases at J, with 8 bases in the middle. The CDR3 loop spans 15 amino acids. The DNA for the CDR3 is TGTGCCAGCAGTTTACGGGTAAATAGCAATCAGCCCCAGCATTTT. The encoded protein is CASSLRVNSNQPQHF.

In this sample, this clonotype turned up a few times. The chain employs TRBV20-1 and TRBJ2-1; D unresolved. The CDR3 has 11 amino acids. Germline CDR1 is DFQATT and CDR2 is SNEGSKA (reference sequence). The germline V and J ends were trimmed by 3 bases and 8 bases, with 8 bases remaining between them. This CDR3 reads CSASYTDEQFF. The CDR3 coding sequence is TGCAGTGCTAGTTATACGGATGAGCAGTTCTTC.

This clonotype was observed a handful of times. The gene calls are TRBV7-9 and TRBJ2-1, with TRBD2 identical over 14 bases. Germline loops: CDR1 SEHNR, CDR2 FQNEAQ (reference sequence). This CDR3 region has 17 residues. V dropped 0 bases and J dropped 7; count of bases not matched to a gene: 5. CDR3 amino acids: CASSLAGLAGVTNEQFF. As DNA, the CDR3 is TGTGCCAGCAGCTTAGCGGGACTAGCGGGAGTGACAAATGAGCAGTTCTTC.

The V and J genes are TRBV20-1 and TRBJ1-2; D is undetermined. V was shortened by 4 bases and J by 3 bases, with 15 bases between the two germline ends. The germline gives CDR1 DFQATT, CDR2 SNEGSKA (reference sequence). This CDR3 contains 14 residues. CDR3 in amino acids: CSAISGPIDYGYTF. CDR3 DNA: TGCAGTGCTATCTCCGGGCCGATCGACTATGGCTACACCTTC.

The sample holds a few counts of this clonotype. The chain combines TRBV6-5 with TRBJ1-2; no clear D gene. CDR3 length: 15 amino acids. The germline CDR1 and CDR2 sequences are MNHEY and SVGAGI. Deletions cut 6 bases from V and 0 bases from J, with 14 bases between. As DNA, the CDR3 is TGTGCCAGCAGGCCGGTCACCGAAGCTAACTATGGCTACACCTTC. Encoded protein: CASRPVTEANYGYTF.

This clonotype was recorded a few times. The chain carries TRBV7-2 and TRBJ2-1; 10 bases agree with TRBD1. Looked up from germline, CDR1 is SGHTA and CDR2 is FQGNSA. CDR3 length: 14 residues. V was clipped by 5 bases and J by 9 bases; unmatched bases: 7. The CDR3 coding sequence is TGTGCCAGCAGCCTGGGACAGGGGTTGGGTGAGCAGTTCTTC. Translating gives CASSLGQGLGEQFF.

Only a few counts were recorded for this clonotype. The chain employs TRBV12-3 or TRBV12-4 and TRBJ2-3; the D gene could be TRBD1 or TRBD2 (6 bases each). The V and J ends lost 7 bases and 2 bases respectively, with 16 bases between them. This CDR3 has 15 residues. The DNA of the CDR3 is TGTGCCAGCATTAGGGCCGGGGGACACACAGATACGCAGTATTTT. Encoded protein: CASIRAGGHTDTQYF.

The CDR3 nucleotides are TGTGCCAGCAGCTTACGACTAGCGGGAGTTGGGGCTGGGGCCAACGTCCTGACTTTC. This sequence encodes CASSLRLAGVGAGANVLTF. The chain is built from TRBV7-2 and TRBJ2-6, with 12 bases fitting TRBD2. CDR3 length: 19 amino acids. The germline V gene has CDR1 SGHTA and CDR2 FQGNSA. Trimming removed 2 bases from V and 2 bases from J; junction bases left unmatched: 7.

This clonotype turned up a few times. The chain uses TRBV6-1 and TRBJ2-3, with 11 positions matching TRBD2. Looked up from germline, CDR1 is MNHNS and CDR2 is SASEGT. The CDR3 is 16 residues long. The V gene end was trimmed by 6 bases and the J gene end by 2 bases; junction bases not matched to a gene: 7. DNA for the CDR3: TGTGCCAGCAGACCGGGACTAGCGGAGCTCACAGATACGCAGTATTTT. Translating it yields CASRPGLAELTDTQYF.

This chain connects TRBV29-1 to TRBJ2-1; D remains ambiguous. Trimming shortened V by 2 bases and J by 4 bases, and 12 bases separated the two germline ends. This CDR3 has 14 amino acids. CDR1 is SQVTM, CDR2 ANQGSEA, per germline. The CDR3 sequence: CSVESPGAYNEQFF. The CDR3 DNA is TGCAGCGTTGAATCCCCAGGAGCATACAATGAGCAGTTCTTC.

This chain links TRBV20-1 with TRBJ2-1; 7 bases match TRBD2. The germline V gene encodes CDR1 DFQATT and CDR2 SNEGSKA (reference sequence). The CDR3 runs to 16 residues. The ends lost 0 bases at V and 7 bases at J; junction bases unmatched: 12. The CDR3 coding sequence is TGCAGTGCTAGAGATCGAGCGGGAATCCCGAGTAATGAGCAGTTCTTC. Its translation: CSARDRAGIPSNEQFF.

The CDR3 DNA reads TGTGCCAGCAGCCTCCGGGGACTCATCCCCCTCCAAGAGACCCAGTACTTC. Protein product: CASSLRGLIPLQETQYF. The chain carries TRBV12-3 or TRBV12-4 and TRBJ2-5, with D perhaps matching TRBD2 (6 bases). The CDR3 has 17 amino acids. The V end was cut by 6 bases, the J end by 1 base, with 21 bases between.

This clonotype was seen many times. A read error may produce the germline difference seen at one junction end. J is TRBJ2-7 and V is TRBV7-2; no clear D gene. This CDR3 spans 12 amino acids. Germline assignment: CDR1 SGHTA and CDR2 FQGNSA. The CDR3 DNA is TGTGCCAGCAGTTTAGCCGCCTACGAGCAGTACTTC. Protein sequence: CASSLAAYEQYF.

This clonotype appeared a few times. The chain is built from TRBV12-3 or TRBV12-4 and TRBJ2-3; no reliable D call. Trimming stripped 2 bases from V and 2 bases from J, with 8 bases between. CDR3 length equals 14 residues. CDR3 sequence: CASSLRSPTDTQYF. The CDR3 nucleotides read TGTGCCAGCAGTTTAAGGTCACCCACAGATACGCAGTATTTT.

The CDR3 is CSVEIWREASYNEQFF. The CDR3 coding sequence is TGCAGCGTTGAAATCTGGCGGGAGGCATCCTACAATGAGCAGTTCTTC. This sequence joins TRBV29-1 and TRBJ2-1; 8 bases map to TRBD2. V lost 2 bases, J lost 1 base, and 7 bases stayed unmatched. Germline lookup yields CDR1 SQVTM and CDR2 ANQGSEA. The CDR3 covers 16 residues.

The chain couples TRBV6-5 to TRBJ1-1; the match to TRBD1 covers 9 bases. V shed 4 bases and J 3 bases; nucleotides not matched to a gene: 6. Germline CDR1 MNHEY, CDR2 SVGAGI. This CDR3 spans 15 amino acids. The CDR3 sequence: CASSSPGQGHTEAFF. The CDR3 DNA sequence: TGTGCCAGCAGTTCTCCGGGACAGGGCCACACTGAAGCTTTCTTT.

In its sample, this clonotype was seen a few times. The chain joins TRBV20-1 to TRBJ2-1, with D perhaps being TRBD1 or TRBD2 (6 bases each). V was shortened by 3 bases and J by 5 bases, with 14 bases between the two germline ends. In germline, CDR1 is DFQATT, CDR2 SNEGSKA (reference sequence). This CDR3 has 14 amino acids. The CDR3 nucleotides read TGCAGTGCTAGCCGGGGGCGGGAAAACAATGAGCAGTTCTTC. It translates to CSASRGRENNEQFF.

The rearrangement links TRBV10-2 to TRBJ2-5; no clear D gene. Trimming shortened V by 6 bases and J by 5 bases, and 7 bases separated the two germline ends. In germline, CDR1 is WSHSY, CDR2 SAAADI. This CDR3 comprises 11 residues. As DNA, the CDR3 is TGCGCCAGCAGAGACCTCGAGACCCAGTACTTC. Translating it yields CASRDLETQYF.

The genes are TRBV20-1 and TRBJ2-5; TRBD1 is a possible D gene (5 bases). Judging by the DNA end, TRBJ2-7 fits better; the J call may be wrong. The CDR3 extends over 13 amino acids. Per germline, CDR1 DFQATT and CDR2 SNEGSKA (reference sequence). CDR3 coding DNA: TGCAGTGTTATATCCACAGGACCCTACGAGCAGTACTTC. Translated, it gives CSVISTGPYEQYF.

The V gene is TRBV30, the J gene TRBJ2-1, with TRBD2 identical over 13 bases. CDR1 and CDR2 from the germline V gene are GTSNPN and SVGIG (reference sequence). V shed 2 bases, J shed 8 bases, and the junction held 9 bases outside the gene matches. This CDR3 contains 16 residues. CDR3 protein: CAWSKRLAGGGDEQFF. The DNA for the CDR3 is TGTGCCTGGAGTAAAAGACTAGCGGGAGGTGGCGATGAGCAGTTCTTC.

This chain uses TRBV4-3 with TRBJ2-7; a possible D gene is TRBD2 (7 bases). This CDR3 region has 15 residues. With 4 bases removed from V and 4 bases from J, the gap between germline ends came to 17 bases. CDR1 and CDR2 (germline): LGHNA, YSLEER. The CDR3 nucleotides read TGCGCCAGCAGCCCGGGGGCGGGAGAGGGGTACGAGCAGTACTTC. Translation: CASSPGAGEGYEQYF.

This chain links TRBV20-1 with TRBJ2-7; TRBD2 matches at 11 bases. The V gene end was trimmed by 5 bases and the J gene end by 0 bases; junction bases not matched to a gene: 6. This CDR3 region has 15 residues. From germline, CDR1 is DFQATT and CDR2 SNEGSKA (reference sequence). This chain's CDR3 is CSALTSGRVSYEQYF. In nucleotides, the CDR3 is TGCAGTGCTCTAACTAGCGGGAGAGTCTCCTACGAGCAGTACTTC.

V is TRBV2 and J is TRBJ1-1; D not certain. This CDR3 contains 17 residues. Germline values: CDR1 SNHLY, CDR2 FYNNEI. With 3 bases removed from V and 2 bases from J, the gap between germline ends came to 19 bases. CDR3 nucleotides: TGTGCCAGCAGTGATGGGCAGGCCCGATCCTCTAACACTGAAGCTTTCTTT. This gives the protein CASSDGQARSSNTEAFF.

The rearrangement uses TRBV9 and TRBJ2-1, with TRBD2 as a possible D gene (7 bases). Per germline, CDR1 SGDLS and CDR2 YYNGEE. There are 17 residues in the CDR3. V lost 3 bases, J lost 8 bases, and 24 bases lay in between. CDR3 DNA: TGTGCCAGCAGCGCTCGGGGAGGGAGGACAGCCTTCCATGAGCAGTTCTTC. Its protein product is CASSARGGRTAFHEQFF. Supplemented by reference TRBV9 and TRBJ2-1, the full variable domain reads DSGVTQTPKHLITATGQRVTLRCSPRSGDLSVYWYQQSLDQGLQFLIQYYNGEERAKGNILERFSAQQFPDLHSELNLSSLELGDSALYFCASSARGGRTAFHEQFFGPGTRLTVL.

A few counts support this clonotype. The rearrangement links TRBV3-1 to TRBJ2-3; D call uncertain. V was trimmed by 4 bases and J by 2 bases, leaving 10 bases between them. CDR1 is LGHDT and CDR2 is YNNKEL in the germline V gene (reference sequence). This CDR3 contains 14 residues. The CDR3 DNA reads as TGTGCCAGCAGCCTATCTGTTAACACAGATACGCAGTATTTT. It yields the protein CASSLSVNTDTQYF.

The V and J genes are TRBV7-8 and TRBJ2-3; D perhaps matches TRBD2 (5 bases). Germline CDR1 and CDR2: SGHVS and FQNEAQ. With 0 bases removed from V and 2 bases from J, the gap between germline ends came to 15 bases. This CDR3 contains 17 residues. The CDR3 DNA is TGTGCCAGCAGCTTAGCGTGGGCGGGTTGGACCACAGATACGCAGTATTTT. This encodes CASSLAWAGWTTDTQYF.

The rearrangement links TRBV6-5 to TRBJ2-7; 8 bases are a match to TRBD2. The J call may be in error: the DNA end matches TRBJ2-5 better. The CDR3 length is 15 residues. CDR1 and CDR2 from the germline V gene are MNHEY and SVGAGI. The CDR3 DNA sequence: TGTGCCAGCAGTCAAAGCGGGGGTCCCAGGGGGACCCAGTACTTC. Its translation: CASSQSGGPRGTQYF.

This clonotype was counted once. This chain joins TRBV6-5 and TRBJ2-1; 9 positions match TRBD2. The germline V gene encodes CDR1 MNHEY and CDR2 SVGAGI. The CDR3 length is 16 residues. V gave up 4 bases and J gave up 7 bases; unmatched junction bases: 11. The CDR3 region has the DNA TGTGCCAGCAGTTCGCTCCCGACTAGCGGTCGTAATGAGCAGTTCTTC. Amino acids: CASSSLPTSGRNEQFF.